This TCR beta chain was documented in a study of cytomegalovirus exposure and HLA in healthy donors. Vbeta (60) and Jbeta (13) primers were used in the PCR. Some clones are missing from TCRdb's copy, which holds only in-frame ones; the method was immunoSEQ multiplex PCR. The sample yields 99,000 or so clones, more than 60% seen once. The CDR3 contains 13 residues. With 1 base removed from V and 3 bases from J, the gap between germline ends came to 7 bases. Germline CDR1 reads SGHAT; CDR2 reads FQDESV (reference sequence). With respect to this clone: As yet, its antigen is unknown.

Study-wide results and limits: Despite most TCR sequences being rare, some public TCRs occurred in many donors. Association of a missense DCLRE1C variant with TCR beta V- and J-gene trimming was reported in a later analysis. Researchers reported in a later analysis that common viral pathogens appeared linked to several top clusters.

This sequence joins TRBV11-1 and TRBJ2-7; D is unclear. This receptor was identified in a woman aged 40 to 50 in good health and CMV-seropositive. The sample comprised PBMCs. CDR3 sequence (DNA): TGTGCCAGCAGCTTAGAGCGCAGCTACGAGCAGTACTTC. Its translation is CASSLERSYEQYF.